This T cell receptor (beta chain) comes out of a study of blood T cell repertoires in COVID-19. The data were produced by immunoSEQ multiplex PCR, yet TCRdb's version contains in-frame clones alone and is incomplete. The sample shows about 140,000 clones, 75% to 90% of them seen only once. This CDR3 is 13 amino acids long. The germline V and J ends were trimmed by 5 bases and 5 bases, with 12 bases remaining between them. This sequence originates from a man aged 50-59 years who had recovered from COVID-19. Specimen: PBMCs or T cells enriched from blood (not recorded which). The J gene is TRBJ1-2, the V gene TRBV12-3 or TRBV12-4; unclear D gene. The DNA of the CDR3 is TGTGCCAGCAGTCCTCCCGTCCGTTATGGCTACACCTTC. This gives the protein CASSPPVRYGYTF.